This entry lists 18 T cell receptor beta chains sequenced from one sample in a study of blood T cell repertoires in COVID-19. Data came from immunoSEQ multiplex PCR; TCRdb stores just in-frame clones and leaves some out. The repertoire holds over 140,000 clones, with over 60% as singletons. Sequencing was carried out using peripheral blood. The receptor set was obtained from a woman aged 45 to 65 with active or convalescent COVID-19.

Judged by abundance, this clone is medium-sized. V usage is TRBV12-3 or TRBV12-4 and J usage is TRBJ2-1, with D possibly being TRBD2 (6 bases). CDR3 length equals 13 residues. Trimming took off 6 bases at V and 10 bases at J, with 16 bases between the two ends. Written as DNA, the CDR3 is TGTGCCAGCAGCAGCGGGCCTCAACGGGAGCAGTTCTTC. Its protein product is CASSSGPQREQFF.

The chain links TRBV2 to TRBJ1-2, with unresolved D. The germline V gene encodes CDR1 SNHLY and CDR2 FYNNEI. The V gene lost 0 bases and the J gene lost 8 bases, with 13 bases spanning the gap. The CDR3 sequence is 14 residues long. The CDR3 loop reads CASSEARTFFGYTF. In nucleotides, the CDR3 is TGTGCCAGCAGTGAAGCGCGGACTTTCTTCGGCTACACCTTC.

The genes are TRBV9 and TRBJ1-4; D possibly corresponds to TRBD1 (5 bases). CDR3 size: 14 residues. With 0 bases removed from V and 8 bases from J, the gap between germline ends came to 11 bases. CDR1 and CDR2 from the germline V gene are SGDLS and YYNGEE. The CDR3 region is CASSVGGSKEKLFF. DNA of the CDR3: TGTGCCAGCAGCGTAGGGGGCAGCAAGGAAAAACTGTTTTTT.

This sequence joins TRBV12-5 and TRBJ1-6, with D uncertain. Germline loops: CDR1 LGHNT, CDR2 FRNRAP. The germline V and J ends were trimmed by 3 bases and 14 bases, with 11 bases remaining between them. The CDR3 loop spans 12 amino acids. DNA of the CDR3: TGTGCTAGTGGTTTCATCCCCGAGGCCCTCCACTTT. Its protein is CASGFIPEALHF.

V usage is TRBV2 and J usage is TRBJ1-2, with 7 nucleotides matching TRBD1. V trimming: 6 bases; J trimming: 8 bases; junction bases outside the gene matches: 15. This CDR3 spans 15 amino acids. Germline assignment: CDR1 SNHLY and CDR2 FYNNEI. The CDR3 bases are TGTGCCAGCAGCGCACAGGGGACCCCTTCTGAAGGCTACACCTTC. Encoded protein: CASSAQGTPSEGYTF.

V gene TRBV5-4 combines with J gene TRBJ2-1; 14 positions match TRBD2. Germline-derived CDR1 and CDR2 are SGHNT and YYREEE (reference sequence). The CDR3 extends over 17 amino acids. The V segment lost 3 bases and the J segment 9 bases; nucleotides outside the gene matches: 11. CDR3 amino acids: CASSSATSGGARGEQFF. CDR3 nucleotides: TGTGCCAGCAGCTCGGCGACTAGCGGGGGGGCCCGGGGTGAGCAGTTCTTC.

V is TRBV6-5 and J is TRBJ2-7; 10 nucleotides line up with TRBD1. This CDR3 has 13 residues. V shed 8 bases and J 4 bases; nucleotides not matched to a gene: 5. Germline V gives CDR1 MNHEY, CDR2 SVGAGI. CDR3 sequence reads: CASGSGQGYEQYF. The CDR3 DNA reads TGTGCCAGCGGGTCGGGACAGGGGTACGAGCAGTACTTC.

DNA for the CDR3: TGTGCCTGGAGTGAACAGGGGGATGGCTACACCTTC. Translation: CAWSEQGDGYTF. This chain links TRBV30 with TRBJ1-2, with 8 bases fitting TRBD1. Germline V gene sequence: CDR1 GTSNPN, CDR2 SVGIG (reference sequence). The CDR3 contains 12 residues. V trimming: 1 base; J trimming: 6 bases; junction bases outside the gene matches: 1.

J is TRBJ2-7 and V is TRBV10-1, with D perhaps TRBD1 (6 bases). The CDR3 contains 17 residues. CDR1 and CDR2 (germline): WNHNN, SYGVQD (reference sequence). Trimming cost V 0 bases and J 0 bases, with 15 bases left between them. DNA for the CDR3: TGCGCCAGCAGTGAGTCCCATACTCGGGACATCTCCTACGAGCAGTACTTC. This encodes CASSESHTRDISYEQYF.

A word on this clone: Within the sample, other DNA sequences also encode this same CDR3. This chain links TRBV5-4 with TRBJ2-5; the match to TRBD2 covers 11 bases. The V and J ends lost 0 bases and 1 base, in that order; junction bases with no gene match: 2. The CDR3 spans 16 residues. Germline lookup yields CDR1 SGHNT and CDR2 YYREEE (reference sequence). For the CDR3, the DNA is TGTGCCAGCAGCTTGGATCTAGCGGGAGGCCAAGAGACCCAGTACTTC. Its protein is CASSLDLAGGQETQYF.

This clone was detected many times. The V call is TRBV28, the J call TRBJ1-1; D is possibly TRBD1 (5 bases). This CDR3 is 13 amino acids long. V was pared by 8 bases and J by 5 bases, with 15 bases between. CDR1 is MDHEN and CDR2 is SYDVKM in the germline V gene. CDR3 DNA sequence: TGTGCCAGCTTTCGGGGGGAGGGGACTGAAGCTTTCTTT. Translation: CASFRGEGTEAFF.

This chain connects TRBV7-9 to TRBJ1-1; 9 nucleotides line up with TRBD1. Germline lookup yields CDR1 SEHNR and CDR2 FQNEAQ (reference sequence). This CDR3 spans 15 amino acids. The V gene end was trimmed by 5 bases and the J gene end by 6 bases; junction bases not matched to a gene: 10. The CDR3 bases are TGTGCCAGCAGCCGCCACCGGACAGGGGACGCTGAAGCTTTCTTT. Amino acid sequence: CASSRHRTGDAEAFF.

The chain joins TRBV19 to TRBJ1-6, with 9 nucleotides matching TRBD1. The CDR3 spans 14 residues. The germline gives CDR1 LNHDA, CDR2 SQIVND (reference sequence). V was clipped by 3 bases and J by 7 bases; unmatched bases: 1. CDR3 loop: CASSITGGNSPLHF. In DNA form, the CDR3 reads TGTGCCAGTAGTATTACAGGGGGCAATTCACCCCTCCACTTT.

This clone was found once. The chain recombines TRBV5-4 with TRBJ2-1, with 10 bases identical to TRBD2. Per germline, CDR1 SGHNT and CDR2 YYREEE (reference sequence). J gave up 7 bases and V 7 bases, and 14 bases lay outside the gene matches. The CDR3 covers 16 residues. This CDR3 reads CASHSALAGAGNEQFF. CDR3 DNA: TGTGCCAGCCACTCCGCTCTAGCGGGGGCAGGGAATGAGCAGTTCTTC.

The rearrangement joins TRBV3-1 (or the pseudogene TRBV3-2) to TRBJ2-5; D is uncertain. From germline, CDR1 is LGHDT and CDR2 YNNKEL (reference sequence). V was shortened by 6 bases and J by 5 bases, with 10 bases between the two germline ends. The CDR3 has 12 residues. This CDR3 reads CASSPLRETQYF. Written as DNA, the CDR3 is TGTGCCAGCAGTCCTCTGCGGGAGACCCAGTACTTC.

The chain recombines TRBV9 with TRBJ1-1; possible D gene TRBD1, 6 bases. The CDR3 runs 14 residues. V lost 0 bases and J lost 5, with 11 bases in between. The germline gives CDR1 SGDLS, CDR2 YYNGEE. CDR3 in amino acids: CASSVAGEGTEAFF. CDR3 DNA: TGTGCCAGCAGCGTAGCAGGGGAAGGGACTGAAGCTTTCTTT. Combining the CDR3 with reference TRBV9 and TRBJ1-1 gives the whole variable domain DSGVTQTPKHLITATGQRVTLRCSPRSGDLSVYWYQQSLDQGLQFLIQYYNGEERAKGNILERFSAQQFPDLHSELNLSSLELGDSALYFCASSVAGEGTEAFFGQGTRLTVV.

DNA for the CDR3: TGTGCCACCACCAGGGACAGGGGCACCGGGGAGCTGTTTTTT. Translated, it gives CATTRDRGTGELFF. The rearrangement uses TRBV15 and TRBJ2-2, with 10 bases matching TRBD1. The CDR3 length is 14 residues. Germline loops: CDR1 LNHNV, CDR2 YYDKDF (reference sequence). With 7 bases clipped from V and 4 bases from J, the junction kept 3 bases outside the gene matches.

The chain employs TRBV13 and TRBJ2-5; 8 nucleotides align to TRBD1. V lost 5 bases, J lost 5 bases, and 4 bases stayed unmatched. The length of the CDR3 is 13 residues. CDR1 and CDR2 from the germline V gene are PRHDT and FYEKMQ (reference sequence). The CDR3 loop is CASSLRQGETQYF. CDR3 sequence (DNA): TGTGCCAGCAGCCTCCGACAGGGGGAGACCCAGTACTTC.